This paragraph reports one TCR beta chain. Other DNA sequences in the sample encode the same CDR3. Data came from immunoSEQ multiplex PCR; TCRdb stores just in-frame clones and leaves some out. The table includes some 39,000 clones, approximately 86% detected once. The data derive from a study of blood T cell repertoires in COVID-19. There are 16 residues in the CDR3. Germline V lookup: CDR1 LNHDA, CDR2 SQIVND (reference sequence). V was clipped by 1 base and J by 4 bases; unmatched bases: 3. The source material was peripheral blood. J is TRBJ2-7 and V is TRBV19, with 14 bases lining up with TRBD2. This clonotype was obtained from a man aged 35 to 55 with active COVID-19. The CDR3 is CASSIGGTSGRYEQYF. The CDR3 DNA is TGTGCCAGTAGTATAGGCGGGACTAGCGGGAGATACGAGCAGTACTTC.